This note documents a single TCR beta chain sequence. The antigen remains undetermined. The TCR beta cDNA libraries carried unique molecular identifiers. Each batch of roughly 0.95 to 10 million T cells produced 500,000 to 550,000 cDNA molecules. One entry per CDR3 protein, called by TCRdb with MiXCR from the PCR reads. The data hold about 210,000 distinct CDR3 sequences, with roughly 28% observed a single time. CDR3 length: 15 amino acids. Between the trimmed V and J ends, which lost 3 bases and 4 bases, there was a span of 15 bases. Germline V lookup: CDR1 MGHRA, CDR2 YSYEKL. The data were obtained in a study of post-analysis software for immune sequencing data. Overall study context: Patients had relapsing-remitting, secondary progressive or progressive-relapsing multiple sclerosis; some lacked subtype.

Study results and limitations: F measure clustering grouped samples strongly by preparation batch. Elevated frequency relative to controls characterized four or five TRBV segments in patients, TRBV5-6, TRBV5-1 and TRBV20-1 among them. Versus controls, multiple sclerosis patients showed significantly lower diversity (normalized Chao1).

The material sequenced was blood. The clonotype comes from a girl aged 2 to 17 with multiple sclerosis. The chain joins TRBV4-1 to TRBJ1-2; D ambiguous. The CDR3 coding sequence is TGCGCCAGCAGCCACCCGGACGAATGGCTCTATGGCTACACCTTC. This sequence encodes CASSHPDEWLYGYTF.